These T cell receptor beta chains were read from a single sample in a study of T cell responses to AZD1222 COVID-19 vaccine. Sequenced by immunoSEQ multiplex PCR; TCRdb stores in-frame clones only, minus some. The sample holds some 39,000 clones, about nine tenths seen once. The specimen was peripheral blood, collected 28 days after the second AZD1222 dose. These receptors were obtained from an adult who received the AZD1222 COVID-19 vaccine. Each CDR3 is given with its conserved first and last residue. The order of the fields is CDR3 length, D gene, J gene, V gene, clone size, CDR3 protein, CDR3 DNA. The D gene is left open where the match is weak. Part of the rows lack a size; the others show once, few, many or a class for expanded clones.

15 - TRBJ2-1 TRBV29-1 few CSVDSWENSYNEQFF TGCAGCGTTGATTCCTGGGAAAACTCCTACAATGAGCAGTTCTTC
15 TRBD1 TRBJ2-3 TRBV3-1/TRBV3-2 - CASSQRTGYTDTQYF TGTGCCAGCAGCCAGAGGACAGGGTACACAGATACGCAGTATTTT
13 TRBD1 TRBJ1-2 TRBV5-1 - CASSSGTGNGYTF TGCGCCAGCAGCTCCGGGACAGGGAATGGCTACACCTTC
14 - TRBJ2-7 TRBV6-5 - CASSFRTDSYEQYF TGTGCCAGCAGTTTCCGGACGGATTCCTACGAGCAGTACTTC
14 TRBD1 TRBJ1-3 TRBV29-1 - CSVDLQDRGNTIYF TGCAGCGTTGATCTACAGGACAGGGGAAACACCATATATTTT
15 - TRBJ2-3 TRBV5-1 - CASSPIRSRTDTQYF TGCGCCAGCAGCCCGATTAGGTCCCGCACAGATACGCAGTATTTT
18 TRBD1 TRBJ1-5 TRBV27 - CASSLTPGGTGGVQPQHF TGTGCCAGCAGTTTAACCCCGGGAGGGACAGGGGGCGTGCAGCCCCAGCATTTT
14 TRBD1 TRBJ1-5 TRBV6-5 - CASSGRDRYQPQHF TGTGCCAGCAGCGGCCGGGACAGGTATCAGCCCCAGCATTTT
13 - TRBJ2-7 TRBV14 - CASSRASPYEQYF TGTGCCAGCAGCCGAGCAAGCCCCTACGAGCAGTACTTC
19 TRBD1 TRBJ2-7 TRBV5-6 - CASSLKGQGVWNGRYEQYF TGTGCCAGCAGCTTGAAGGGACAGGGGGTTTGGAATGGGAGGTACGAGCAGTACTTC
14 TRBD1 TRBJ1-2 TRBV13 few CASTRTGGNYGYTF TGTGCCAGCACCAGGACAGGGGGCAACTATGGCTACACCTTC
12 - TRBJ1-2 TRBV27 - CATSTPGSGYTF TGTGCCACTTCCACCCCCGGCAGTGGCTACACCTTC
14 TRBD1 TRBJ1-3 TRBV30 - CACGQGVSGNTIYF TGTGCCTGCGGACAGGGGGTTAGTGGAAACACCATATATTTT
15 - TRBJ1-1 TRBV6-5 - CASSFLDSINTEAFF TGTGCCAGCAGTTTCTTGGACAGCATAAACACTGAAGCTTTCTTT
13 - TRBJ1-1 TRBV19 few CASKETGNTEAFF TGTGCCAGTAAAGAGACAGGGAACACTGAAGCTTTCTTT
13 - TRBJ1-1 TRBV30 - CAWSSGFNGRAFF TGTGCCTGGAGTTCCGGATTTAACGGGAGGGCTTTCTTT
14 - TRBJ2-1 TRBV7-2 once CASSPPGTYNEQFF TGTGCCAGCAGCCCCCCAGGGACCTACAATGAGCAGTTCTTC
12 - TRBJ1-2 TRBV3-1/TRBV3-2 - CASSQGVYGYTF TGTGCCAGCAGCCAAGGGGTCTATGGCTACACCTTC
15 TRBD1 TRBJ2-3 TRBV27 - CASSLGTGEADTQYF TGTGCCAGCAGTTTAGGGACAGGGGAAGCAGATACGCAGTATTTT
12 - TRBJ1-1 TRBV10-1 - CASSEWGTEAFF TGCGCCAGCAGTGAGTGGGGGACTGAAGCTTTCTTT
13 - TRBJ1-1 TRBV7-2 - CASSLGGDTEAFF TGTGCCAGCAGCTTAGGGGGGGACACTGAAGCTTTCTTT
13 TRBD1 TRBJ1-1 TRBV29-1 - CSVRQGDITEAFF TGCAGCGTTAGACAGGGGGATATTACTGAAGCTTTCTTT
13 TRBD2 TRBJ2-7 TRBV6-5 - CASTSPGGYEQYF TGTGCCAGCACCTCGCCGGGGGGCTACGAGCAGTACTTC
12 - TRBJ1-1 TRBV6-5 once CASSSGRTEAFF TGTGCCAGCAGTTCGGGACGCACTGAAGCTTTCTTT
15 TRBD1 TRBJ1-2 TRBV7-8 - CASSLTTGQGYGYTF TGTGCCAGCAGCTTGACAACGGGACAGGGCTATGGCTACACCTTC
13 - TRBJ1-6 TRBV30 - CAWSEVTGLPLHF TGTGCCTGGAGTGAGGTGACCGGATTGCCCCTCCACTTT
14 - TRBJ1-1 TRBV7-2 - CASSLGRVNTEAFF TGTGCCAGCAGCTTAGGAAGGGTGAACACTGAAGCTTTCTTT
17 TRBD1 TRBJ1-3 TRBV9 - CASSVGLGGGIGNTIYF TGTGCCAGCAGCGTAGGACTAGGGGGCGGTATAGGGAACACCATATATTTT
15 - TRBJ1-5 TRBV6-5 - CASRTSGAANQPQHF TGTGCCAGCAGAACCTCGGGGGCAGCCAATCAGCCCCAGCATTTT
13 - TRBJ1-2 TRBV4-1 - CASSQGGDRGYTF TGCGCCAGCAGCCAAGGGGGGGACCGTGGCTACACCTTC
12 - TRBJ1-5 TRBV27 once CASSQGAGPQHF TGTGCCAGCAGTCAAGGGGCGGGGCCCCAGCATTTT
14 TRBD1 TRBJ1-1 TRBV7-8 - CASSYPGQGIEAFF TGTGCCAGCAGCTATCCGGGACAGGGAATTGAAGCTTTCTTT
16 - TRBJ1-5 TRBV4-3 - CASSQDAGRGAQPQHF TGCGCCAGCAGCCAAGATGCCGGCAGGGGAGCACAGCCCCAGCATTTT
12 - TRBJ2-5 TRBV12-5 once CASALYQETQYF TGTGCTAGTGCCCTGTATCAAGAGACCCAGTACTTC
16 - TRBJ1-1 TRBV14 - CASSPSPPGKTTEAFF TGTGCCAGCAGCCCTTCCCCCCCGGGCAAGACCACTGAAGCTTTCTTT
14 - TRBJ2-2 TRBV5-1 - CASSWGGETGELFF TGCGCCAGCAGCTGGGGTGGGGAGACCGGGGAGCTGTTTTTT